These 27 T cell receptor beta chains originate from one sample sequenced in a study of cytomegalovirus exposure and HLA in healthy donors. The primer mix had 60 Vbeta and 13 Jbeta primers. The data were produced by immunoSEQ multiplex PCR, yet TCRdb's version contains in-frame clones alone and is incomplete. Listed are about 48,000 clones; roughly 5.5% falls within the top ten. Sequenced input: PBMCs. The receptor source for this set is a male donor in good health and CMV-seropositive.

This sequence joins TRBV11-2 and TRBJ1-5; 7 bases align to TRBD1. The germline V gene has CDR1 SGHAT and CDR2 FQNNGV. V gave up 1 base and J gave up 3 bases; unmatched junction bases: 6. CDR3 length equals 16 residues. The CDR3: CASSLGIGGDNQPQHF. CDR3 coding DNA: TGTGCCAGCAGCTTAGGAATAGGGGGCGACAATCAGCCCCAGCATTTT. The full variable domain, in which reference TRBV11-2 and TRBJ1-5 provide the parts outside the CDR3, is EAGVAQSPRYKIIEKRQSVAFWCNPISGHATLYWYQQILGQGPKLLIQFQNNGVVDDSQLPKDRFSAERLKGVDSTLKIQPAKLEDSAVYLCASSLGIGGDNQPQHFGDGTRLSIL.

This chain joins TRBV5-3 and TRBJ2-1; 8 bases are shared with TRBD2. TRBV5-3 is given ORF status, its function remaining uncertain. The CDR3 consists of 18 residues. V shed 5 bases and J 1 base; nucleotides not matched to a gene: 14. CDR3 DNA: TGTGCCAGAAGTACCCCCCATGAGAGCGGGAGTTCCTACAATGAGCAGTTCTTC. Residues: CARSTPHESGSSYNEQFF.

The rearrangement joins TRBV13 to TRBJ2-1, with a tentative D call TRBD2 (5 bases). CDR3 size: 16 residues. V lost 7 bases and J 0 bases, leaving 16 bases between the germline ends. Germline CDR1 is PRHDT and CDR2 is FYEKMQ (reference sequence). The CDR3 nucleotides read TGTGCCAGCACCTCCGGGCCGGGGAGCTCCTACAATGAGCAGTTCTTC. It codes for CASTSGPGSSYNEQFF.

V and J are TRBV27 and TRBJ2-3; TRBD2 is a possible D gene (5 bases). Germline loops: CDR1 MNHEY, CDR2 SMNVEV (reference sequence). V dropped 5 bases and J dropped 9 bases, with 12 bases sitting between them. There are 12 residues in the CDR3. This CDR3 reads CASSGRDRTQYF. In DNA form, the CDR3 reads TGTGCCAGCAGTGGCCGGGATCGCACGCAGTATTTT.

This chain uses TRBV7-2 with TRBJ1-4, with D possibly being TRBD1 (5 bases). From germline, CDR1 is SGHTA and CDR2 FQGNSA. Trimming took off 4 bases at V and 0 bases at J, with 9 bases between the two ends. The CDR3 spans 15 residues. CDR3 bases: TGTGCCAGCAGCTCCAGACAGACAACTAATGAAAAACTGTTTTTT. Translated, it gives CASSSRQTTNEKLFF. Based on the CDR3 plus reference TRBV7-2 and TRBJ1-4, the full variable domain is GAGVSQSPSNKVTEKGKDVELRCDPISGHTALYWYRQSLGQGLEFLIYFQGNSAPDKSGLPSDRFSAERTGGSVSTLTIQRTQQEDSAVYLCASSSRQTTNEKLFFGSGTQLSVL.

This sequence joins TRBV7-6 and TRBJ2-6; 7 bases match TRBD1. J lost 3 bases, V lost 4 bases, and 15 bases had no gene match. The CDR3 has 19 residues. CDR1 is SGHVS, CDR2 FNYEAQ, per germline. CDR3 nucleotide sequence: TGTGCCAGCAGCTCCGACTATACCGGGACAGATATTGGGGCCAACGTCCTGACTTTC. This gives the protein CASSSDYTGTDIGANVLTF.

The chain joins TRBV7-2 to TRBJ1-2; D may be TRBD1 (6 bases). The CDR3 is 13 residues long. Trimming took off 9 bases at V and 7 bases at J, with 18 bases between the two ends. Germline CDR1 and CDR2: SGHTA and FQGNSA. CDR3 sequence (DNA): TGTGCCAGTAGGGACACCCATGGCGGTGGCTACACCTTC. Protein product: CASRDTHGGGYTF. Looking up the rest from reference TRBV7-2 and TRBJ1-2 gives the full variable domain: GAGVSQSPSNKVTEKGKDVELRCDPISGHTALYWYRQSLGQGLEFLIYFQGNSAPDKSGLPSDRFSAERTGGSVSTLTIQRTQQEDSAVYLCASRDTHGGGYTFGSGTRLTVV.

The rearrangement uses TRBV4-1 and TRBJ1-5; TRBD1 aligns across 10 bases. J gave up 1 base and V 0 bases, and 0 bases lay outside the gene matches. Germline CDR1 is MGHRA and CDR2 is YSYEKL. This CDR3 has 16 residues. CDR3 DNA sequence: TGCGCCAGCAGCCAAGAGGGACAGGGGAGCAATCAGCCCCAGCATTTT. Translation: CASSQEGQGSNQPQHF.

The chain uses TRBV6-1 and TRBJ1-1; 9 nucleotides line up with TRBD1. Germline values: CDR1 MNHNS, CDR2 SASEGT. The CDR3 is 13 amino acids. Unmatched junction bases numbered 6, after V lost 8 bases and J lost 5 bases. CDR3 loop: CASGTGFETEAFF. CDR3 bases: TGTGCCAGCGGGACAGGGTTTGAGACTGAAGCTTTCTTT.

The chain employs TRBV7-9 and TRBJ2-2; 9 bases map to TRBD1. Germline-derived CDR1 and CDR2 are SEHNR and FQNEAQ (reference sequence). CDR3 size: 14 residues. The junction had 6 bases not matched to a gene; V was cut back by 10 bases and J by 3 bases. The CDR3 nucleotides are TGTGCCACCCAGCGGACAGGGGACACCGGGGAGCTGTTTTTT. Protein sequence: CATQRTGDTGELFF.

This chain links TRBV4-3 with TRBJ2-5, with 7 positions matching TRBD2. This CDR3 has 14 amino acids. Germline V lookup: CDR1 LGHNA, CDR2 YSLEER. The V segment lost 0 bases and the J segment 5 bases; nucleotides outside the gene matches: 3. The CDR3 nucleotides read TGCGCCAGCAGCCAAGACTGGGGAGGGGAGACCCAGTACTTC. It codes for CASSQDWGGETQYF.

The rearrangement links TRBV15 to TRBJ2-1; 10 bases agree with TRBD2. The CDR3 is 16 residues long. V lost 7 bases to trimming and J lost 4 bases; unmatched junction nucleotides: 10. Germline V gene data show CDR1 as LNHNV and CDR2 as YYDKDF (reference sequence). CDR3 sequence (DNA): TGTGCCACCACTAGCGGGGGCGGATCGGTGTACAATGAGCAGTTCTTC. Protein sequence: CATTSGGGSVYNEQFF.

In nucleotides, the CDR3 is TGCGCCAGCAGCCAAGCTGACACAGGGGGAGGATATGGCTACACCTTC. It yields the protein CASSQADTGGGYGYTF. The chain carries TRBV4-3 and TRBJ1-2, with 8 bases lining up with TRBD1. This CDR3 has 16 residues. CDR1 is LGHNA and CDR2 is YSLEER in the germline V gene. Trimming removed 1 base from V and 5 bases from J; junction bases left unmatched: 9.

The chain couples TRBV7-9 to TRBJ1-2, with TRBD1 identical over 12 bases. Looked up from germline, CDR1 is SEHNR and CDR2 is FQNEAQ (reference sequence). V gave up 5 bases and J gave up 9 bases; unmatched junction bases: 4. The CDR3 is 13 residues long. The CDR3 loop reads CASSKGQGASYTF. The CDR3 DNA reads as TGTGCCAGCAGCAAGGGACAGGGGGCTAGCTACACCTTC.

V is TRBV18 and J is TRBJ2-7; 9 bases agree with TRBD1. The V gene's germline CDR1 is KGHSH and CDR2 LQKENI. Trimming took 3 bases from V and 7 from J; bases not matched to a gene: 10. The CDR3 runs to 15 residues. CDR3 sequence (DNA): TGTGCCAGCTCACCCTTCCCACAGGGGGCGAGGGAGCAGTACTTC. It yields the protein CASSPFPQGAREQYF.

The V call is TRBV4-3, the J call TRBJ2-1; maybe TRBD2 (6 bases). Trimming shortened V by 2 bases and J by 4 bases, and 24 bases separated the two germline ends. The CDR3 sequence is 19 residues long. Germline V lookup: CDR1 LGHNA, CDR2 YSLEER. The chain's CDR3 is CASSQQHFLGGLDYNEQFF. CDR3 DNA: TGCGCCAGCAGCCAACAACACTTCTTGGGGGGACTGGATTACAATGAGCAGTTCTTC.

On this clone itself: An end of the junction differs from the germline gene, which may be a read error. The rearrangement uses TRBV18 and TRBJ2-7; D is uncertain. The CDR3 length is 14 residues. Germline assignment: CDR1 KGHSH and CDR2 LQKENI. The CDR3 nucleotides are TGTGCCAGCTCATCACCCAGTGTCCGCTACGAGCAGTACTTC. This gives the protein CASSSPSVRYEQYF.

The chain combines TRBV7-9 with TRBJ2-1; 7 nucleotides agree with TRBD1. This CDR3 region has 14 residues. V dropped 4 bases and J dropped 9; count of bases not matched to a gene: 9. Germline CDR1 is SEHNR and CDR2 is FQNEAQ (reference sequence). In nucleotides, the CDR3 is TGTGCCAGCAGCTCCGGGACAGTTTTTAGTGAGCAGTTCTTC. Protein: CASSSGTVFSEQFF.

The chain recombines TRBV7-2 with TRBJ2-7; no firm D call. The V and J ends lost 2 bases and 1 base respectively, with 15 bases between them. Germline CDR1 reads SGHTA; CDR2 reads FQGNSA. The CDR3 is 16 residues long. This CDR3 is CASSLSVTVPSYEQYF. CDR3 nucleotide sequence: TGTGCCAGCAGCTTATCGGTTACCGTTCCATCCTACGAGCAGTACTTC. The complete variable domain, with remaining parts taken from reference TRBV7-2 and TRBJ2-7, reads GAGVSQSPSNKVTEKGKDVELRCDPISGHTALYWYRQSLGQGLEFLIYFQGNSAPDKSGLPSDRFSAERTGGSVSTLTIQRTQQEDSAVYLCASSLSVTVPSYEQYFGPGTRLTVT.

V is TRBV2 and J is TRBJ2-2; 8 nucleotides match TRBD1. The CDR3 runs 15 residues. Germline V lookup: CDR1 SNHLY, CDR2 FYNNEI. Trimming took 3 bases from V and 5 from J; bases not matched to a gene: 5. The CDR3 sequence: CASSDRQGWTGELFF. The DNA for the CDR3 is TGTGCCAGCAGTGATAGACAGGGGTGGACCGGGGAGCTGTTTTTT.

V gene TRBV6-5 combines with J gene TRBJ1-4; possibly TRBD1 for D (5 bases). This CDR3 is built from 14 residues. The V end lost 6 bases, the J end lost 8 bases, and 16 bases lay between the germline ends. CDR1 is MNHEY and CDR2 is SVGAGI in the germline V gene. The CDR3 here is CASRARDFWEKLFF. CDR3 sequence (DNA): TGTGCCAGCAGAGCACGGGACTTCTGGGAAAAACTGTTTTTT.

The chain combines TRBV30 with TRBJ1-6, with D unclear. With 0 bases removed from V and 6 bases from J, the gap between germline ends came to 12 bases. Germline loops: CDR1 GTSNPN, CDR2 SVGIG (reference sequence). This CDR3 contains 15 residues. CDR3 bases: TGTGCCTGGAGTGTAGCAGGATTACCTAATTCACCCCTCCACTTT. Amino acid sequence: CAWSVAGLPNSPLHF.

The CDR3 loop reads CATSRGGQSDSPLHF. The CDR3 DNA reads TGTGCCACCAGCAGAGGGGGGCAGTCTGATTCACCCCTCCACTTT. The V gene is TRBV15, the J gene TRBJ1-6, with TRBD1 as a possible D gene (6 bases). The CDR3 has 15 amino acids. CDR1 and CDR2 from the germline V gene are LNHNV and YYDKDF (reference sequence). V dropped 1 base and J dropped 8 bases, with 12 bases sitting between them.

The V call is TRBV27, the J call TRBJ1-2; TRBD1 is a possible D gene (5 bases). The germline CDR1 and CDR2 sequences are MNHEY and SMNVEV (reference sequence). V lost 7 bases, J lost 7 bases, and 16 bases lay in between. The CDR3 totals 13 residues. The CDR3 sequence is CASTPGGLSGYTF. In nucleotides, the CDR3 is TGTGCCAGCACCCCTGGGGGACTCTCTGGCTACACCTTC.

This chain joins TRBV19 and TRBJ2-3; 8 bases are shared with TRBD1. Germline loops: CDR1 LNHDA, CDR2 SQIVND (reference sequence). The V gene end was trimmed by 6 bases and the J gene end by 5 bases; junction bases not matched to a gene: 4. The CDR3 totals 13 residues. The CDR3 DNA reads as TGTGCCAGTAGCCTGGACAGGGAAGATACGCAGTATTTT. Translating it yields CASSLDREDTQYF.

Comments on this clone: One junction end does not reproduce the germline sequence, and a read error may be involved. Additional DNA sequences in this sample encode the identical CDR3. The rearrangement uses TRBV29-1 and TRBJ2-3, with 8 nucleotides matching TRBD2. The CDR3 is 12 amino acids. Germline V gene lookup returns CDR1 SQVTM and CDR2 ANQGSEA. The CDR3 bases are TGCAGCGTCGAAGCGGGGGCAGATACGCAGTATTTT. Encoded protein: CSVEAGADTQYF.

V usage is TRBV18 and J usage is TRBJ1-1; weak D call: TRBD1 (5 bases). The length of the CDR3 is 12 residues. Trimming pared 3 bases from V and 7 bases from J, leaving 9 bases between. Germline V lookup: CDR1 KGHSH, CDR2 LQKENI. The CDR3 is CASSPSQGEAFF. The CDR3 nucleotides read TGTGCCAGCTCACCTAGTCAGGGTGAAGCTTTCTTT.